Listed below are T cell receptor beta chains from one sample, sequenced in a study of human T cells and chemical hapten exposure. MiXCR was run by TCRdb on the RACE reads, yielding one entry per CDR3 protein. This table holds over 100,000 distinct CDR3 sequences, 8.5% to 9.5% found once. Sequences were obtained from whole blood. These receptors originate from a male donor in good health. Some clones in this sample may be carry-over from other donors' samples. Each CDR3 is given with its conserved first and last residue. D genes are given only for firm matches. Size is stated for part of the rows, as once, few or many counts, or as a class when the clone is expanded.

size	V	J	D	CDR3	DNA
-	TRBV6-5	TRBJ2-7	TRBD2	CASSHGGTSVSDEQYF	TGTGCCAGCAGCCACGGCGGGACTAGCGTATCCGACGAGCAGTACTTC
few	TRBV14	TRBJ1-6	TRBD1	CASSQEGTGYNSPLHF	TGTGCCAGCAGCCAAGAAGGGACAGGTTATAATTCACCCCTCCACTTT
many	TRBV6-6	TRBJ1-6	-	CASSYGSGSPLHF	TGTGCCAGCAGTTACGGCTCTGGGTCACCCCTCCACTTT
few	TRBV27	TRBJ1-6	-	CASSLEGESPLHF	TGTGCCAGCAGTTTGGAAGGGGAATCACCCCTCCACTTT
few	TRBV4-1	TRBJ2-1	-	CASSQEPGSYNEQFF	TGCGCCAGCAGCCAAGAGCCGGGATCCTACAATGAGCAGTTCTTC
few	TRBV7-6	TRBJ2-1	TRBD1	CASSLLLGGWDEQFF	TGTGCCAGCAGCTTATTACTAGGGGGCTGGGATGAGCAGTTCTTC
few	TRBV13	TRBJ2-1	-	CASSRGGWNEQFF	TGTGCCAGCAGTCGCGGAGGGTGGAATGAGCAGTTCTTC
many	TRBV7-8	TRBJ2-5	-	CASSLARGETQYF	TGTGCCAGCAGCTTAGCCCGGGGAGAGACCCAGTACTTC
many	TRBV2	TRBJ1-1	TRBD1	CASSEARQGLGAEAFF	TGTGCCAGCAGTGAAGCCCGACAGGGCCTGGGGGCTGAAGCTTTCTTT
-	TRBV2	TRBJ2-1	-	CASSESGLGSEQFF	TGTGCCAGCAGTGAATCGGGACTGGGGAGCGAGCAGTTCTTC
few	TRBV5-6	TRBJ1-2	-	CASSRGTDYGYTF	TGTGCCAGCAGCCGCGGGACGGATTATGGCTACACCTTC
few	TRBV27	TRBJ2-3	-	CASSWRQTADTQYF	TGTGCCAGCAGTTGGAGGCAGACGGCAGATACGCAGTATTTT
many	TRBV7-9	TRBJ2-7	-	CASSLVVTAYEQYF	TGTGCCAGCAGCTTAGTTGTAACCGCCTACGAGCAGTACTTC
-	TRBV10-3	TRBJ1-5	-	CAIAGEGNQPQHF	TGTGCCATCGCCGGCGAAGGCAATCAGCCCCAGCATTTT
-	TRBV27	TRBJ2-7	-	CASSSAPLGSYEQYF	TGTGCCAGCAGTTCCGCCCCCCTAGGCTCCTACGAGCAGTACTTC
-	TRBV5-1	TRBJ2-3	TRBD2	CASKRASGSLTDTQYF	TGCGCCAGCAAAAGGGCTAGCGGGAGCCTCACAGATACGCAGTATTTT
many	TRBV11-2	TRBJ1-5	-	CASSLNRAQPQHF	TGTGCCAGCAGCTTAAACAGGGCCCAGCCCCAGCATTTT
-	TRBV19	TRBJ2-2	TRBD2	CASSIWLADTGELFF	TGTGCCAGTAGTATTTGGCTAGCGGACACCGGGGAGCTGTTTTTT
few	TRBV18	TRBJ1-2	-	CASSQGTIYGYTF	TGTGCCAGCTCACAGGGGACAATCTATGGCTACACCTTC
-	TRBV20-1	TRBJ2-1	-	CSAQGLYNEQFF	TGCAGTGCGCAGGGGCTCTACAATGAGCAGTTCTTC
many	TRBV29-1	TRBJ2-3	-	CSVSFQDTQYF	TGCAGCGTTAGTTTCCAGGATACGCAGTATTTT
few	TRBV12-3/TRBV12-4	TRBJ1-2	-	CASSFSANYGYTF	TGTGCCAGCAGTTTCTCGGCAAACTATGGCTACACCTTC
-	TRBV5-4	TRBJ2-3	TRBD2	CASSLEPLAGGRDTQYF	TGTGCCAGCAGCTTGGAACCGCTAGCGGGAGGCAGAGATACGCAGTATTTT
few	TRBV20-1	TRBJ2-3	TRBD2	CSAKHLAGGETDTQYF	TGCAGTGCTAAGCATCTAGCGGGGGGGGAAACAGATACGCAGTATTTT
many	TRBV21-1	TRBJ1-3	-	CASSSQDSGNTIYF	TGTGCCAGCAGCAGTCAGGACTCTGGAAACACCATATATTTT
many	TRBV29-1	TRBJ1-1	-	CSVARPNTEAFF	TGCAGCGTTGCCCGCCCGAACACTGAAGCTTTCTTT
few	TRBV2	TRBJ2-5	-	CASGSQETQYF	TGTGCCAGCGGGTCCCAAGAGACCCAGTACTTC
many	TRBV10-3	TRBJ2-1	-	CAISEDRSGNEQFF	TGTGCCATCAGTGAGGACCGGAGTGGGAATGAGCAGTTCTTC
few	TRBV3-1	TRBJ2-3	-	CASSQDRANTDTQYF	TGTGCCAGCAGCCAAGATAGGGCCAACACAGATACGCAGTATTTT
-	TRBV10-3	TRBJ2-7	TRBD1	CAIRGQGAYEQYF	TGTGCCATCAGAGGCCAGGGGGCTTACGAGCAGTACTTC
many	TRBV4-1	TRBJ2-1	TRBD2	CASSHTGGEAEQFF	TGCGCCAGCAGCCACACCGGGGGGGAGGCTGAGCAGTTCTTC
few	TRBV14	TRBJ1-1	-	CASSPQLGTLNTEAFF	TGTGCCAGCAGCCCCCAATTGGGGACTCTGAACACTGAAGCTTTCTTT
many	TRBV21-1	TRBJ2-1	-	CASSKGDIQSSYNEQFF	TGTGCCAGCAGCAAAGGGGACATCCAGAGCTCCTACAATGAGCAGTTCTTC
-	TRBV6-1	TRBJ2-1	-	CASLDLDEQFF	TGTGCCAGCCTAGATTTGGATGAGCAGTTCTTC
few	TRBV12-3/TRBV12-4	TRBJ1-3	-	CASSPPGLSGNTIYF	TGTGCCAGCAGCCCTCCGGGGCTATCTGGAAACACCATATATTTT
-	TRBV27	TRBJ2-1	TRBD2	CASGEAGGPRWVNEQFF	TGTGCCAGCGGAGAAGCGGGAGGGCCCAGGTGGGTCAATGAGCAGTTCTTC
many	TRBV3-1	TRBJ2-3	TRBD2	CASSPGPTSGRDTQYF	TGTGCCAGCAGCCCTGGCCCCACTAGCGGGAGAGATACGCAGTATTTT
few	TRBV12-3/TRBV12-4	TRBJ1-5	TRBD1	CASSPDRELPQHF	TGTGCCAGCAGTCCCGACAGGGAACTGCCCCAGCATTTT
-	TRBV27	TRBJ2-7	-	CASSLEGGGDEQYF	TGTGCCAGCAGTTTAGAGGGGGGAGGGGACGAGCAGTACTTC
many	TRBV4-1	TRBJ1-5	-	CASSSTVAGRNQPQHF	TGCGCCAGCAGCTCGACCGTGGCAGGGAGAAATCAGCCCCAGCATTTT
-	TRBV14	TRBJ2-7	-	CASSQAGALSYEQYF	TGTGCCAGCAGCCAAGCGGGGGCGCTTTCCTACGAGCAGTACTTC
-	TRBV6-2/TRBV6-3	TRBJ1-2	TRBD1	CASSFRTGRNYGYTF	TGTGCCAGCAGTTTCCGGACAGGGAGAAACTATGGCTACACCTTC
few	TRBV29-1	TRBJ1-1	-	CSVVGKNTEAFF	TGCAGCGTTGTGGGGAAAAACACTGAAGCTTTCTTT
-	TRBV14	TRBJ2-2	TRBD2	CASSMVTSVFSNTGELFF	TGTGCCAGCAGCATGGTGACTAGCGTATTTTCGAACACCGGGGAGCTGTTTTTT
-	TRBV5-6	TRBJ2-3	TRBD2	CASSLGLAGGADTQYF	TGTGCCAGCAGCCTGGGACTAGCGGGAGGTGCAGATACGCAGTATTTT
few	TRBV9	TRBJ1-1	-	CASSVAPAGMNTEAFF	TGTGCCAGCAGCGTAGCTCCGGCGGGGATGAACACTGAAGCTTTCTTT
-	TRBV7-6	TRBJ2-1	TRBD2	CANSLERAGDKMNEQFF	TGTGCCAACAGCTTAGAGCGAGCGGGAGATAAGATGAATGAGCAGTTCTTC
-	TRBV14	TRBJ2-2	TRBD2	CASSQAGGNTGELFF	TGTGCCAGCAGCCAAGCGGGGGGGAACACCGGGGAGCTGTTTTTT
-	TRBV7-9	TRBJ1-5	-	CASSFPGEGQPQHF	TGTGCCAGCAGCTTTCCAGGGGAAGGTCAGCCCCAGCATTTT
many	TRBV7-9	TRBJ2-1	-	CASSPSQGRYNEQFF	TGTGCCAGCAGCCCCTCGCAGGGGCGGTACAATGAGCAGTTCTTC
many	TRBV7-9	TRBJ1-1	-	CASSAFTEAFF	TGTGCCAGCAGCGCCTTCACTGAAGCTTTCTTT
many	TRBV29-1	TRBJ2-6	-	CSVEGEANVLTF	TGCAGCGTCGAGGGGGAAGCCAACGTCCTGACTTTC
-	TRBV19	TRBJ2-6	-	CANPGANSGANVLTF	TGTGCCAACCCGGGTGCCAACTCTGGGGCCAACGTCCTGACTTTC